One and the same sample provided the 15 T cell receptor beta chains below, sequenced in a study of shared clonotypes between healthy human individuals. Here immunoSEQ multiplex PCR was the method, and the copy in TCRdb shows in-frame clones only, minus some. Of about 2.4 million clones listed, approximately 93% were seen once; the top ten hold more than 0.35%. Sequencing used naive CD4+ T cells from PBMCs. Subset defined: CD45RA+ positively selected. The receptors derive from a man between 18 and 35 years old in good health. Some clones in this sample may be carry-over from other donors' samples.

V is TRBV27 and J is TRBJ1-5; D unresolved. V shed 0 bases and J shed 3 bases, with 9 bases lying between them. Germline-derived CDR1 and CDR2 are MNHEY and SMNVEV (reference sequence). The CDR3 length is 15 residues. The CDR3 is CASSLSSGNNQPQHF. CDR3 sequence (DNA): TGTGCCAGCAGTTTATCTTCCGGAAACAATCAGCCCCAGCATTTT.

The CDR3 sequence: CASNREGKRSYEQYF. The CDR3 nucleotides are TGTGCCAGCAACAGAGAAGGGAAACGATCCTACGAGCAGTACTTC. The V and J genes are TRBV2 and TRBJ2-7; D call uncertain. Trimming shortened V by 7 bases and J by 1 base, and 17 bases separated the two germline ends. Germline values: CDR1 SNHLY, CDR2 FYNNEI. The CDR3 consists of 15 residues.

With respect to this clone: A junction boundary mismatches the germline segment, possibly from a read error. The CDR3 loop is CASSSPGRGGLF. The CDR3 DNA reads as TGTGCCAGCAGTTCCCCGGGCCGTGGAGGTCTCTTT. The V and J genes are TRBV6-1 and TRBJ1-1; D gene ambiguous. There are 12 residues in the CDR3. Germline CDR1 is MNHNS and CDR2 is SASEGT.

The chain has TRBV27 and TRBJ2-1; 7 nucleotides align to TRBD2. The V segment lost 6 bases and the J segment 2 bases; nucleotides outside the gene matches: 16. Germline-derived CDR1 and CDR2 are MNHEY and SMNVEV (reference sequence). The CDR3 consists of 18 residues. The CDR3 region is CASSKSWGGGWPYNEQFF. The CDR3 DNA follows: TGTGCCAGCAGCAAAAGTTGGGGGGGTGGGTGGCCCTACAATGAGCAGTTCTTC.

CDR3 coding DNA: TGCAGCGTGGGCCGGACTATCGGCCCGCCCTACGAGCAGTACTTC. Amino acid sequence: CSVGRTIGPPYEQYF. The chain links TRBV29-1 to TRBJ2-7; perhaps TRBD2 as D (6 bases). Trimming stripped 6 bases from V and 2 bases from J, with 20 bases between. The CDR3 loop spans 15 amino acids. The V gene's germline CDR1 is SQVTM and CDR2 ANQGSEA.

The rearrangement links TRBV5-5 to TRBJ2-3; 8 positions agree with TRBD2. This CDR3 comprises 15 residues. Per the germline V gene, CDR1 is SGHKS and CDR2 is YYEKEE (reference sequence). After removal of 4 bases from V and 5 bases from J, the junction contained 9 bases not matched to a gene. CDR3 sequence reads: CASSPRDGRGDTQYF. The CDR3 DNA reads as TGTGCCAGCAGCCCCCGGGACGGGAGGGGAGATACGCAGTATTTT. Full variable domain (remainder filled in from reference TRBV5-5 and TRBJ2-3): DAGVTQSPTHLIKTRGQQVTLRCSPISGHKSVSWYQQVLGQGPQFIFQYYEKEERGRGNFPDRFSARQFPNYSSELNVNALLLGDSALYLCASSPRDGRGDTQYFGPGTRLTVL.

This chain connects TRBV21-1 to TRBJ1-4; the table's D call, TRBD1, has no DNA check behind it. TRBV21-1 is assigned pseudogene status. This CDR3 contains 19 residues. The CDR3 reads CASAFRNPRDRDRGEKLFF. CDR3 DNA sequence: TGTGCCAGCGCTTTCAGAAACCCCCGAGACCGGGACAGGGGTGAAAAACTGTTTTTT.

V usage is TRBV28 and J usage is TRBJ2-7; D possibly corresponds to TRBD2 (5 bases). The V gene's germline CDR1 is MDHEN and CDR2 SYDVKM. Trimming took 8 bases from V and 3 from J, leaving 17 bases between them. The CDR3 runs 14 residues. This CDR3 reads CASGLSGSVYEQYF. The CDR3 nucleotides read TGTGCCAGCGGGCTCTCGGGGAGCGTCTACGAGCAGTACTTC.

The chain combines TRBV9 with TRBJ2-1; D assignment may be TRBD1 or TRBD2 (6 bases each). The germline V gene has CDR1 SGDLS and CDR2 YYNGEE. V was clipped by 0 bases and J by 5 bases, with 15 bases between them. The CDR3 has 16 residues. The CDR3, as DNA: TGTGCCAGCAGCGTAGATAGGAGGGGGGACGACAATGAGCAGTTCTTC. It is translated as CASSVDRRGDDNEQFF.

The chain uses TRBV19 and TRBJ2-3, with unresolved D. V lost 3 bases and J lost 3, with 7 bases in between. This CDR3 has 13 residues. Per the germline V gene, CDR1 is LNHDA and CDR2 is SQIVND (reference sequence). CDR3: CASSIAWTDTQYF. The CDR3 DNA reads as TGTGCCAGTAGTATCGCCTGGACAGATACGCAGTATTTT.

As for this clone: This sample also contains other DNA sequences that code for the same CDR3. The chain carries TRBV9 and TRBJ2-5; 11 nucleotides match TRBD2. Losses at the gene ends were 3 bases for V and 5 bases for J; bases not matched to a gene: 6. The length of the CDR3 is 15 residues. CDR1 and CDR2 from the germline V gene are SGDLS and YYNGEE. In nucleotides, the CDR3 is TGTGCCAGCAGCGGAACCGGGACTAGCGGTGAGACCCAGTACTTC. Translating it yields CASSGTGTSGETQYF.

The V gene is TRBV9, the J gene TRBJ2-2; D possibly uses TRBD1 or TRBD2 (6 bases each). V shed 3 bases and J shed 0 bases, with 12 bases lying between them. The germline V gene has CDR1 SGDLS and CDR2 YYNGEE. CDR3 length: 16 residues. CDR3 nucleotide sequence: TGTGCCAGCAGCGGGAGGGGGACCGCGAACACCGGGGAGCTGTTTTTT. Translating gives CASSGRGTANTGELFF. The full variable domain, with the rest looked up from reference TRBV9 and TRBJ2-2, is DSGVTQTPKHLITATGQRVTLRCSPRSGDLSVYWYQQSLDQGLQFLIQYYNGEERAKGNILERFSAQQFPDLHSELNLSSLELGDSALYFCASSGRGTANTGELFFGEGSRLTVL.

This clone appeared a few times. Other DNA sequences in the sample encode the same CDR3. V gene TRBV6-6 combines with J gene TRBJ1-1; D is uncertain. Germline CDR1 and CDR2: MNHNY and SVGAGI (reference sequence). CDR3 length: 11 amino acids. Deletions cut 5 bases from V and 1 base from J, with 2 bases between. The CDR3 DNA sequence: TGTGCCAGCAGTCCGAACACTGAAGCTTTCTTT. The encoded protein is CASSPNTEAFF.

As concerns this clone: The sample has other DNA sequences that encode this CDR3 too. The gene calls are TRBV9 and TRBJ2-3; D gene unclear. CDR1 is SGDLS and CDR2 is YYNGEE in the germline V gene. The CDR3 totals 13 residues. V dropped 0 bases and J dropped 3 bases, with 5 bases sitting between them. Written as DNA, the CDR3 is TGTGCCAGCAGCGTAGGGGCAACAGATACGCAGTATTTT. This gives the protein CASSVGATDTQYF.

The gene calls are TRBV27 and TRBJ2-3; TRBD2 is a possible D gene (5 bases). The CDR3 runs to 16 residues. With 1 base removed from V and 1 base from J, the gap between germline ends came to 12 bases. CDR1 MNHEY and CDR2 SMNVEV come from the germline V gene (reference sequence). Here the CDR3 reads CASSLWAGLGTDTQYF. CDR3 in DNA: TGTGCCAGCAGTTTATGGGCCGGACTGGGCACAGATACGCAGTATTTT.